Listed here are 11 T cell receptor beta chains from one sample, sequenced in a study of shared clonotypes between healthy human individuals. Repertoires were generated with immunoSEQ multiplex PCR, while TCRdb's copy carries only in-frame clones and drops some. This table holds roughly 2.5 million clones, roughly nine tenths found once. Sequencing was carried out using naive CD4+ T cells sorted from blood. The subset denotes: CD45RA+ positively selected. The receptors stem from a young man in good health.

V usage is TRBV5-1 and J usage is TRBJ2-2; TRBD1 aligns across 7 bases. The CDR3 is made up of 15 amino acids. Unmatched junction bases numbered 6, after V lost 3 bases and J lost 4 bases. Looked up from germline, CDR1 is SGHRS and CDR2 is YFSETQ. In DNA, the CDR3 is TGCGCCAGCAGCTCCCCACGACAGGGCACCGGGGAGCTGTTTTTT. Translating it yields CASSSPRQGTGELFF.

Worth noting for this clone: This sample also contains other DNA sequences that code for the same CDR3. The genes are TRBV30 and TRBJ2-3, with no clear D. This CDR3 has 11 residues. Germline CDR1 GTSNPN, CDR2 SVGIG (reference sequence). The germline V and J ends were trimmed by 2 bases and 6 bases, with 6 bases remaining between them. CDR3 in amino acids: CAWSTSDTQYF. CDR3 sequence (DNA): TGTGCCTGGAGTACTTCGGATACGCAGTATTTT.

This chain uses TRBV30 with TRBJ2-3, with 7 bases fitting TRBD2. After removal of 5 bases from V and 2 bases from J, the junction contained 13 bases not matched to a gene. Looked up from germline, CDR1 is GTSNPN and CDR2 is SVGIG (reference sequence). The CDR3 runs 16 residues. In nucleotides, the CDR3 is TGTGCCTGGTCAAGTGGGCTAGCGGATTACACAGATACGCAGTATTTT. It codes for CAWSSGLADYTDTQYF.

Written as DNA, the CDR3 is TGCGCCAGCAGCTTCGGGGGATACACTGAAGCTTTCTTT. Amino acids: CASSFGGYTEAFF. The chain carries TRBV5-1 and TRBJ1-1; tentative D call: TRBD1 (5 bases). Germline CDR1 is SGHRS and CDR2 is YFSETQ. This CDR3 is 13 amino acids long. The germline V and J ends were trimmed by 2 bases and 3 bases, with 8 bases remaining between them.

V usage is TRBV10-3 and J usage is TRBJ2-1, with 7 bases matching TRBD1. Germline values: CDR1 ENHRY, CDR2 SYGVKD. The V and J ends lost 4 bases and 7 bases, in that order; junction bases with no gene match: 7. The CDR3 has 14 residues. CDR3 residues: CAISAGGRWNEQFF. Here the CDR3 DNA reads TGTGCCATCAGTGCAGGGGGAAGGTGGAATGAGCAGTTCTTC.

This clone was counted a single time. This CDR3 is CASRGDLSGANVLTF. In DNA form, the CDR3 reads TGTGCCAGCAGGGGCGACCTATCTGGGGCCAACGTCCTGACTTTC. The V gene is TRBV5-6, the J gene TRBJ2-6; D unresolved. The CDR3 is 15 residues long. Germline lookup yields CDR1 SGHDT and CDR2 YYEEEE. Trimming pared 5 bases from V and 1 base from J, leaving 10 bases between. Based on the CDR3 plus reference TRBV5-6 and TRBJ2-6, the full variable domain is DAGVTQSPTHLIKTRGQQVTLRCSPKSGHDTVSWYQQALGQGPQFIFQYYEEEERQRGNFPDRFSGHQFPNYSSELNVNALLLGDSALYLCASRGDLSGANVLTFGAGSRLTVL.

V and J are TRBV5-8 and TRBJ2-2, with 7 bases identical to TRBD2. The CDR3 totals 15 residues. V shed 7 bases, J shed 6 bases, and the junction held 12 bases outside the gene matches. Germline assignment: CDR1 SGHTS and CDR2 YDEGEE. In DNA, the CDR3 is TGTGCCAGCCCCCCGAGAGGGAGGGCCCCCGGGGAGCTGTTTTTT. This encodes CASPPRGRAPGELFF.

This chain connects TRBV4-1 to TRBJ2-2, with TRBD2 identical over 7 bases. The CDR3 has 16 amino acids. Germline trimming cut 1 base from V and 0 bases from J; bases unmatched to any gene: 2. CDR1 MGHRA and CDR2 YSYEKL come from the germline V gene. This CDR3 reads CASSQVAGANTGELFF. The CDR3 DNA sequence: TGCGCCAGCAGCCAAGTGGCGGGAGCGAACACCGGGGAGCTGTTTTTT.

The gene calls are TRBV18 and TRBJ2-2; no firm D call. The V end was cut by 6 bases, the J end by 3 bases, with 17 bases between. The CDR3 totals 16 residues. Germline CDR1 KGHSH, CDR2 LQKENI. CDR3 sequence: CASSTGAGLDTGELFF. CDR3 in DNA: TGTGCCAGCTCGACCGGCGCCGGGCTAGACACCGGGGAGCTGTTTTTT.

As for this clone: A read error may account for a junction end that differs from germline. This chain uses TRBV7-2 with TRBJ2-5; D gene ambiguous. Germline CDR1 and CDR2: SGHTA and FQGNSA. This CDR3 spans 13 amino acids. The CDR3 coding sequence is TGTGCCAGCAGCCCTGGGTGGGAAGATACCCAGTACTTC. It yields the protein CASSPGWEDTQYF.

This rearrangement joins TRBV30 to TRBJ2-6; D uncertain. Germline CDR1 reads GTSNPN; CDR2 reads SVGIG (reference sequence). V gave up 1 base and J gave up 1 base, with 5 bases separating them. The CDR3 extends over 14 amino acids. Here the CDR3 reads CAWSGVSGANVLTF. The CDR3, as DNA: TGTGCCTGGAGTGGCGTTTCTGGGGCCAACGTCCTGACTTTC.